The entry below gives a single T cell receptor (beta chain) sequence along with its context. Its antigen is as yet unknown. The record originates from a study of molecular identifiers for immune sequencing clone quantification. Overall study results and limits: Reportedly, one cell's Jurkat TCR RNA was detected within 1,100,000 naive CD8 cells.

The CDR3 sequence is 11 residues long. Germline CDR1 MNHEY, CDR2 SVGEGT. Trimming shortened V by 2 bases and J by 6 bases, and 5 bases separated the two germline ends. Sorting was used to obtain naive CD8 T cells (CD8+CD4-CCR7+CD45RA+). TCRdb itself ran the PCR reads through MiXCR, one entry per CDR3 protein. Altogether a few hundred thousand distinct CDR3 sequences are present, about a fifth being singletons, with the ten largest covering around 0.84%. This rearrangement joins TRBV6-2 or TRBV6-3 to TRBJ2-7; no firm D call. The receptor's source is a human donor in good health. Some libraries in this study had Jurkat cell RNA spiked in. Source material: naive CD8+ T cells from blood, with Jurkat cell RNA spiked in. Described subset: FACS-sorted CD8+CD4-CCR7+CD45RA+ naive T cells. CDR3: CASSYVSEQYF. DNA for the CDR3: TGTGCCAGCAGTTACGTGAGCGAGCAGTACTTC.